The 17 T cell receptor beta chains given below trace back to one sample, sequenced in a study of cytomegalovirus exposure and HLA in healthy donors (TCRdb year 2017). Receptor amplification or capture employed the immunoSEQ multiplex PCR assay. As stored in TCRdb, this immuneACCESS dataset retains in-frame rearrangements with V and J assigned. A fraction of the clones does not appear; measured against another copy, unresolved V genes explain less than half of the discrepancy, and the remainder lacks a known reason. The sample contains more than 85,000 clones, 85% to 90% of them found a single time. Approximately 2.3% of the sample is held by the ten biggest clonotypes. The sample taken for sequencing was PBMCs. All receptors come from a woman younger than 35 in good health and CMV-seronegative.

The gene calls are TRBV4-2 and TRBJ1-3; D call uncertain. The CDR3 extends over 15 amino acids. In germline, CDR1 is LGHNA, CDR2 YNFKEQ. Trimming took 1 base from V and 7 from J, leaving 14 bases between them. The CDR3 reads CASSQVASPENTIYF. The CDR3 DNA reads TGTGCCAGCAGCCAAGTCGCTAGTCCGGAGAACACCATATATTTT.

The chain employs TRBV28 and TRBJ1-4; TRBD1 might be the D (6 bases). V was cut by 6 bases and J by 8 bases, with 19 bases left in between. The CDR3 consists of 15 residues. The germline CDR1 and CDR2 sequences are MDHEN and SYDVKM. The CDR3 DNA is TGTGCCAGCAGGACGGGTGGGACAACGCCAGAAAAACTGTTTTTT. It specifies CASRTGGTTPEKLFF.

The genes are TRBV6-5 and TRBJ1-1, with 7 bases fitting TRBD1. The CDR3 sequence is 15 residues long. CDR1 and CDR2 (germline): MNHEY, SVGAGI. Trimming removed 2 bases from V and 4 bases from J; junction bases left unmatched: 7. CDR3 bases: TGTGCCAGCAGTTACGGGGACAGAAGGTCCACTGAAGCTTTCTTT. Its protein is CASSYGDRRSTEAFF.

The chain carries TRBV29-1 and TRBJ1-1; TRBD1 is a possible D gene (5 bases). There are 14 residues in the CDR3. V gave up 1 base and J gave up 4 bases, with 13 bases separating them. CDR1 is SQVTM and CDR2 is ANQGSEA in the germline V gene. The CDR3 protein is CSVEAGWGGTEAFF. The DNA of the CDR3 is TGCAGCGTTGAAGCGGGTTGGGGGGGCACTGAAGCTTTCTTT. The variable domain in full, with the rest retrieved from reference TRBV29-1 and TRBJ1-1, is SAVISQKPSRDICQRGTSLTIQCQVDSQVTMMFWYRQQPGQSLTLIATANQGSEATYESGFVIDKFPISRPNLTFSTLTVSNMSPEDSSIYLCSVEAGWGGTEAFFGQGTRLTVV.

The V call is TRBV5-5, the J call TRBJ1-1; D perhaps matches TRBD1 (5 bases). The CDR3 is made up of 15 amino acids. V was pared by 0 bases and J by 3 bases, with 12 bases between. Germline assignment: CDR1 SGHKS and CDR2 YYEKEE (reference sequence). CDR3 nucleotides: TGTGCCAGCAGCTTGGAGGCCAGGGAGGACACTGAAGCTTTCTTT. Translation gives CASSLEAREDTEAFF.

CDR3 nucleotides: TGTGCCAGCAGTACCGCTAGCGGGGGGGCCAAACGTGCCCAGTACTTC. Protein sequence: CASSTASGGAKRAQYF. The chain recombines TRBV28 with TRBJ2-5; TRBD2 agrees at 12 bases. The CDR3 extends over 16 amino acids. The germline gives CDR1 MDHEN, CDR2 SYDVKM. J was trimmed by 9 bases and V by 5 bases; bases with no gene match: 13.

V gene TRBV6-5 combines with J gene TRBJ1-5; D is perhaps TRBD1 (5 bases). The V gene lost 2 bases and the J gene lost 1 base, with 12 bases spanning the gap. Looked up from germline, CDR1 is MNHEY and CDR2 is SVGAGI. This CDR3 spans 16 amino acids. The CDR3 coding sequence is TGTGCCAGCAGTTACGGGCGGGGCTGGAGCAATCAGCCCCAGCATTTT. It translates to CASSYGRGWSNQPQHF.

CDR3 protein: CASSLERSYGGYTF. The CDR3 coding sequence is TGTGCCAGCAGCCTGGAACGGAGCTATGGAGGCTACACCTTC. This chain links TRBV7-2 with TRBJ1-2; D is undetermined. Germline V CDR1 and CDR2: SGHTA, FQGNSA. The CDR3 contains 14 residues. V was pared by 5 bases and J by 8 bases, with 18 bases between.

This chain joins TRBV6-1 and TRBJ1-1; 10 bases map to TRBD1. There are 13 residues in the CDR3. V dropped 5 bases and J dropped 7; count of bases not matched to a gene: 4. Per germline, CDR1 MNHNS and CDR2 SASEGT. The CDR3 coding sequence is TGTGCCAGCAGTACGACAGGGGGCGATGAAGCTTTCTTT. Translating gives CASSTTGGDEAFF.

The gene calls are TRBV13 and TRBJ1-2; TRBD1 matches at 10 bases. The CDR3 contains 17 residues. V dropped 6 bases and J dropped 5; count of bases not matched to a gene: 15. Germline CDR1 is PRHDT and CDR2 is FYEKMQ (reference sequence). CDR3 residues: CASRPIITGQGLYGYTF. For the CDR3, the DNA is TGTGCCAGCAGACCAATCATCACGGGACAGGGGTTATATGGCTACACCTTC.

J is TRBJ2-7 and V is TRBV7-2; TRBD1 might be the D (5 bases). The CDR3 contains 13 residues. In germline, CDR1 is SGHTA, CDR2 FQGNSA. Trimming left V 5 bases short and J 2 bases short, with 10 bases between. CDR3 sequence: CASSASGPYEQYF. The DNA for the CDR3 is TGTGCCAGCAGCGCGTCAGGGCCCTACGAGCAGTACTTC.

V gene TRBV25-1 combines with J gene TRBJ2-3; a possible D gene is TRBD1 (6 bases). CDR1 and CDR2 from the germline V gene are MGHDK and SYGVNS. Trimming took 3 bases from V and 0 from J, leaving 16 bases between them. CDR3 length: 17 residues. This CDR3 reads CASSDGGWDTSTDTQYF. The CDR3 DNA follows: TGTGCCAGCAGTGATGGTGGATGGGACACTAGCACAGATACGCAGTATTTT.

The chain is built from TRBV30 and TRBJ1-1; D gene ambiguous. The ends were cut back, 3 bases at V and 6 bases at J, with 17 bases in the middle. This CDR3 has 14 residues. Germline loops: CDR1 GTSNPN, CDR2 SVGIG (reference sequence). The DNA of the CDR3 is TGTGCCTGGAGCCTAAGGTTCTCACAGCCTGAAGCTTTCTTT. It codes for CAWSLRFSQPEAFF.

The CDR3 is CASSPLVGLAGGGFF. CDR3 sequence (DNA): TGTGCCAGCAGCCCCCTAGTGGGACTAGCGGGAGGTGGGTTCTTC. The V call is TRBV7-2, the J call TRBJ2-1, with TRBD2 identical over 15 bases. Germline trimming cut 5 bases from V and 15 bases from J; bases unmatched to any gene: 11. Germline values: CDR1 SGHTA, CDR2 FQGNSA. This CDR3 contains 15 residues.

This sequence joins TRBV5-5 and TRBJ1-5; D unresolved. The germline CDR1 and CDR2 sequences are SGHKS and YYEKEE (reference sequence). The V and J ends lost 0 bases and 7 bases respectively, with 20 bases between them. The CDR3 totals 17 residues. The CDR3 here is CASSLEVRSLYLQPQHF. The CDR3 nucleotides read TGTGCCAGCAGCTTGGAAGTCCGGTCTCTGTATCTCCAGCCCCAGCATTTT.

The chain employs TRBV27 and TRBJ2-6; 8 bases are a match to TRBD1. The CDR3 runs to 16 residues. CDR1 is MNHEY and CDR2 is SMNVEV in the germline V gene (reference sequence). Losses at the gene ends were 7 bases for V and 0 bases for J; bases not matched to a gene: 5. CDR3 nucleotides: TGTGCCAGCATGACAGGGGCCACCTCTGGGGCCAACGTCCTGACTTTC. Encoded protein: CASMTGATSGANVLTF.

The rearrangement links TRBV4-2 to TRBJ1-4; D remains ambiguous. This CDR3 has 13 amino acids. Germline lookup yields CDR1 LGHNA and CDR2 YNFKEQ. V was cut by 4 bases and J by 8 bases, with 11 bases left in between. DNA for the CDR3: TGTGCCAGCAGCCTGAGGTTAGGAGAAAAACTGTTTTTT. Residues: CASSLRLGEKLFF.